This TCR beta chain emerged from a study of tumor-infiltrating lymphocytes in oesophageal squamous cell carcinoma. Per the germline V gene, CDR1 is SGHTA and CDR2 is FQGNSA. The CDR3 has 16 amino acids. Via MiXCR, TCRdb re-called the PCR reads, giving one row per CDR3 protein. In the table there are fewer than 11,000 distinct CDR3 sequences, under 65% of which are singletons. The chain joins TRBV7-2 to TRBJ2-5; TRBD2 is a possible D gene (6 bases). The end of the DNA is better explained by TRBJ2-3, so the J call may be wrong. The sequencing sample was made of esophageal tumor tissue. The TCR comes from a female donor with esophageal squamous cell carcinoma. This CDR3 reads CASSLETSFRADTQYF. The CDR3 DNA is TGTGCCAGCAGCTTGGAGACTAGTTTTCGGGCAGATACGCAGTATTTT.